This T cell receptor (beta chain) was profiled in a study of blood T cell repertoires in COVID-19. Study-level background: The study drew acute and convalescent COVID-19 samples from the United States, Italy and Spain.

In the original workflow: The authors estimated nucleated cell counts from reference gene primer amplification. Clones were sequenced by immunoSEQ multiplex PCR, and TCRdb holds only the in-frame ones, with some missing. The V and J calls and clone size were taken over from that table, and D and trimming were inferred from the DNA. The table includes about 150,000 clones, roughly 85% detected once. Sequences were obtained from peripheral blood. This sequence was found in a woman older than 75 with active or convalescent COVID-19.

The CDR3 region is CASSPPGRYQETQYF. The CDR3 nucleotides read TGTGCCAGCAGCCCCCCTGGCAGGTATCAAGAGACCCAGTACTTC. This chain uses TRBV3-1 (or the pseudogene TRBV3-2) with TRBJ2-5; D gene unclear. V shed 4 bases and J shed 2 bases, with 14 bases lying between them. This CDR3 region has 15 residues. CDR1 and CDR2 from the germline V gene are LGHDT and YNNKEL (reference sequence).